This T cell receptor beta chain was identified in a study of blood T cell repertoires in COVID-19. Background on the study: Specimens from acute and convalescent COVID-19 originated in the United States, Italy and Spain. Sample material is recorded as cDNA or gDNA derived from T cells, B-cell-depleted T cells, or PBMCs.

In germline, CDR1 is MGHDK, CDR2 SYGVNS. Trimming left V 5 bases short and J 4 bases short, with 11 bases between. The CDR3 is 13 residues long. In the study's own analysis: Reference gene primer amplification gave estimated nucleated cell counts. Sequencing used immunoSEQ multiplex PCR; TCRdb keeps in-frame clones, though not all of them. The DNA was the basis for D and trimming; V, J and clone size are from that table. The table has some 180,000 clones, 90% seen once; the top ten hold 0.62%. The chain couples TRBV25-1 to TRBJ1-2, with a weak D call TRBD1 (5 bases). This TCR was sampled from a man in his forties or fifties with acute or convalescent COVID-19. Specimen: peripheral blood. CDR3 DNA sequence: TGTGCCAGCAGTCAAGGGGTCCTCTATGGCTACACCTTC. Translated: CASSQGVLYGYTF.